A single sample gave rise to the 24 T cell receptor beta chains below, sequenced in a study of patients and donors after allogeneic stem cell transplantation. TCRdb used MiXCR to reprocess the RT-PCR reads, holding one entry per CDR3 protein. The profile shows 920,000 or so distinct CDR3 sequences, around 17% of them singletons. Specimen: blood, either unsorted or a sorted T cell fraction (not recorded which). The receptors here all came from a human donor who was either an allogeneic HSCT recipient or a stem cell or donor lymphocyte infusion donor (not recorded which). It is not recorded whose cells these are; they may come from a transplant donor.

The chain combines TRBV6-1 with TRBJ1-4, with D possibly being TRBD1 (6 bases). From germline, CDR1 is MNHNS and CDR2 SASEGT. Between the trimmed V and J ends, which lost 2 bases and 4 bases, there was a span of 17 bases. The CDR3 extends over 17 amino acids. Here the CDR3 DNA reads TGTGCCAGCAGTGAATGGAGGGGGGACGGGGATAATGAAAAACTGTTTTTT. This codes for CASSEWRGDGDNEKLFF.

The table lists this clonotype with a few counts. The genes are TRBV12-3 or TRBV12-4 and TRBJ2-6; unclear D gene. Trimming stripped 4 bases from V and 0 bases from J, with 10 bases between. The CDR3 loop spans 16 amino acids. The CDR3 bases are TGTGCCAGCAGTTATGCAAGGAGCTCTGGGGCCAACGTCCTGACTTTC. Protein sequence: CASSYARSSGANVLTF.

J is TRBJ2-7 and V is TRBV9, with 8 bases identical to TRBD2. V shed 0 bases and J 6 bases; nucleotides not matched to a gene: 8. Germline assignment: CDR1 SGDLS and CDR2 YYNGEE. The CDR3 runs to 15 residues. CDR3 nucleotides: TGTGCCAGCAGCGTAGTGGATAGCGGGAATACCGAGCAGTACTTC. Translating it yields CASSVVDSGNTEQYF.

The sample holds many counts of this clonotype. The chain joins TRBV28 to TRBJ2-2; TRBD2 matches at 10 bases. Germline CDR1 MDHEN, CDR2 SYDVKM. CDR3 length: 17 residues. V shed 7 bases and J 3 bases; nucleotides not matched to a gene: 11. CDR3 region: CASTYGGAGGYTGELFF. For the CDR3, the DNA is TGTGCCAGCACCTACGGGGGAGCGGGAGGGTACACCGGGGAGCTGTTTTTT.

This clonotype occurred a few times. The chain uses TRBV14 and TRBJ2-1; unclear D gene. V shed 0 bases and J shed 2 bases, with 8 bases lying between them. From germline, CDR1 is SGHDN and CDR2 FVKESK. The length of the CDR3 is 15 residues. The CDR3 DNA sequence: TGTGCCAGCAGCCAAGATCGCACGACCTACAATGAGCAGTTCTTC. Translating it yields CASSQDRTTYNEQFF.

The genes are TRBV13 and TRBJ1-3; 8 positions agree with TRBD1. Germline loops: CDR1 PRHDT, CDR2 FYEKMQ (reference sequence). This CDR3 spans 15 amino acids. V shed 5 bases and J 2 bases; nucleotides not matched to a gene: 5. CDR3 sequence: CASSDEDRAGNTIYF. The CDR3 region has the DNA TGTGCCAGCAGCGACGAGGACAGGGCTGGAAACACCATATATTTT.

The V and J genes are TRBV12-3 or TRBV12-4 and TRBJ2-7, with D hard to call. Trimming shortened V by 7 bases and J by 0 bases, and 10 bases separated the two germline ends. The length of the CDR3 is 13 residues. DNA of the CDR3: TGTGCCAGCACCCGACGGTACTCCTACGAGCAGTACTTC. Encoded protein: CASTRRYSYEQYF.

The V call is TRBV6-5, the J call TRBJ2-7; D perhaps matches TRBD2 (6 bases). The CDR3 length is 13 residues. V was trimmed by 1 base and J by 5 bases, leaving 9 bases between them. Germline V CDR1 and CDR2: MNHEY, SVGAGI. The CDR3 loop is CASSYLGLDEQYF. The DNA of the CDR3 is TGTGCCAGCAGTTACTTGGGACTGGACGAGCAGTACTTC.

This clonotype showed up just a few times. This chain connects TRBV7-2 to TRBJ1-6; D call uncertain. The CDR3 extends over 15 amino acids. The germline V gene has CDR1 SGHTA and CDR2 FQGNSA. Trimming took off 4 bases at V and 7 bases at J, with 14 bases between the two ends. In nucleotides, the CDR3 is TGTGCCAGCAGCTCCATAGGTGGAGCGAATTCACCCCTCCACTTT. This encodes CASSSIGGANSPLHF.

The CDR3 bases are TGTGCCAGCAGCAAAGGGTCGACAGGGGGACTGCTATGGGGCTACACCTTC. Translated, it gives CASSKGSTGGLLWGYTF. V and J are TRBV21-1 and TRBJ1-2; the DNA was not compared with TRBD1, the D call given in the table. TRBV21-1 is a listed pseudogene. The CDR3 totals 17 residues.

This chain connects TRBV27 to TRBJ2-3, with 8 bases that match TRBD2. The CDR3 runs to 15 residues. Per germline, CDR1 MNHEY and CDR2 SMNVEV (reference sequence). V shed 5 bases, J shed 1 base, and the junction held 5 bases outside the gene matches. CDR3 DNA sequence: TGTGCCAGCAGTAACGGGGGGGTGGGCACAGATACGCAGTATTTT. It translates to CASSNGGVGTDTQYF.

This clonotype appeared a few times. The chain is built from TRBV29-1 and TRBJ2-7, with 8 positions matching TRBD1. Germline loops: CDR1 SQVTM, CDR2 ANQGSEA. V dropped 5 bases and J dropped 6; count of bases not matched to a gene: 3. This CDR3 is built from 11 residues. CDR3 sequence: CSVQGASEQYF. In DNA form, the CDR3 reads TGCAGCGTTCAGGGGGCGAGCGAGCAGTACTTC.

The chain is built from TRBV20-1 and TRBJ2-7; TRBD2 matches at 8 bases. J gave up 4 bases and V 3 bases, and 8 bases lay outside the gene matches. CDR3 length equals 14 residues. CDR1 DFQATT and CDR2 SNEGSKA come from the germline V gene (reference sequence). The CDR3 coding sequence is TGCAGTGCTAGCCCGGGCGGGGGGATATACGAGCAGTACTTC. It codes for CSASPGGGIYEQYF.

This clonotype was detected a few times. This chain joins TRBV24-1 and TRBJ2-5; D gene ambiguous. V lost 2 bases and J 2 bases, leaving 2 bases between the germline ends. From germline, CDR1 is KGHDR and CDR2 SFDVKD. There are 12 residues in the CDR3. In DNA, the CDR3 is TGTGCCACCAGTGATTGGCAAGAGACCCAGTACTTC. It codes for CATSDWQETQYF.

The V call is TRBV5-1, the J call TRBJ1-5, with 8 bases fitting TRBD1. Germline V CDR1 and CDR2: SGHRS, YFSETQ. V shed 4 bases, J shed 6 bases, and the junction held 3 bases outside the gene matches. The CDR3 is 13 residues long. The CDR3 spells CASSGQGPQPQHF. The CDR3 DNA sequence: TGCGCCAGCAGCGGACAGGGCCCTCAGCCCCAGCATTTT.

This rearrangement joins TRBV3-1 to TRBJ1-6, with 7 nucleotides matching TRBD1. Germline V gives CDR1 LGHDT, CDR2 YNNKEL (reference sequence). The CDR3 covers 17 residues. J gave up 7 bases and V 3 bases, and 12 bases lay outside the gene matches. The CDR3, as DNA: TGTGCCAGCAGCCATGCAACTCGACAGGGAAGAAATTCACCCCTCCACTTT. Translated: CASSHATRQGRNSPLHF.

The chain links TRBV29-1 to TRBJ2-7; D may match TRBD1 or TRBD2 (5 bases each). The CDR3 consists of 12 residues. CDR1 is SQVTM and CDR2 is ANQGSEA in the germline V gene. V lost 5 bases and J 4 bases, leaving 12 bases between the germline ends. CDR3: CSVKRGDYEQYF. The CDR3 DNA reads TGCAGCGTTAAAAGGGGAGATTACGAGCAGTACTTC.

This clonotype was counted a few times. The chain joins TRBV14 to TRBJ2-2, with no clear D. With 1 base removed from V and 8 bases from J, the gap between germline ends came to 8 bases. The CDR3 is 13 amino acids. Germline V gene data show CDR1 as SGHDN and CDR2 as FVKESK. This CDR3 is CASSQVAPGELFF. CDR3 DNA: TGTGCCAGCAGCCAAGTAGCTCCTGGGGAGCTGTTTTTT.

Only a few counts were recorded for this clonotype. This chain links TRBV19 with TRBJ2-7; TRBD1 matches at 9 bases. J gave up 7 bases and V 6 bases, and 10 bases lay outside the gene matches. The germline gives CDR1 LNHDA, CDR2 SQIVND (reference sequence). The CDR3 runs 14 residues. CDR3 protein: CASRWTGVDGEQYF. The CDR3 DNA is TGTGCCAGTAGATGGACAGGGGTCGATGGTGAGCAGTACTTC.

This clonotype was picked up a small number of times. This chain uses TRBV20-1 with TRBJ2-1; D call uncertain. The CDR3 totals 14 residues. From germline, CDR1 is DFQATT and CDR2 SNEGSKA (reference sequence). The ends were cut back, 3 bases at V and 6 bases at J, with 15 bases in the middle. In nucleotides, the CDR3 is TGCAGTGCTAGCATCCAAGGAACTGGCAATGAGCAGTTCTTC. It codes for CSASIQGTGNEQFF.

V gene TRBV12-3 or TRBV12-4 combines with J gene TRBJ1-2; 8 positions match TRBD1. J lost 7 bases, V lost 6 bases, and 7 bases had no gene match. This CDR3 comprises 13 residues. CDR3 bases: TGTGCCAGCAGCACCGGACAGGGATCTGGCTACACCTTC. Encoded protein: CASSTGQGSGYTF.

V gene TRBV4-2 combines with J gene TRBJ2-7; 9 nucleotides line up with TRBD1. After removal of 0 bases from V and 3 bases from J, the junction contained 12 bases not matched to a gene. The CDR3 sequence is 18 residues long. The germline V gene encodes CDR1 LGHNA and CDR2 YNFKEQ. This CDR3 reads CASSQDIGYRGLHYEQYF. CDR3 DNA: TGTGCCAGCAGCCAAGATATTGGCTACAGGGGGCTCCACTACGAGCAGTACTTC.

This clonotype was recorded a few times. The chain has TRBV3-1 and TRBJ1-1; TRBD1 is a possible D gene (6 bases). The CDR3 covers 16 residues. Trimming removed 1 base from V and 0 bases from J, with 12 bases in between. Germline loops: CDR1 LGHDT, CDR2 YNNKEL (reference sequence). The CDR3 DNA is TGTGCCAGCAGCCAAGCCCCAACAGGGTTGAACACTGAAGCTTTCTTT. This translates into CASSQAPTGLNTEAFF.

The CDR3 bases are TGTGCCAGCAGCCTCCGGACAGTCCTCGTCAATGAGCAGTTCTTC. Translating it yields CASSLRTVLVNEQFF. The chain uses TRBV7-3 and TRBJ2-1; a possible D gene is TRBD1 (6 bases). Germline V lookup: CDR1 SGHTA, CDR2 FQGTGA. The CDR3 spans 15 residues. V lost 5 bases to trimming and J lost 6 bases, with 17 bases between them.